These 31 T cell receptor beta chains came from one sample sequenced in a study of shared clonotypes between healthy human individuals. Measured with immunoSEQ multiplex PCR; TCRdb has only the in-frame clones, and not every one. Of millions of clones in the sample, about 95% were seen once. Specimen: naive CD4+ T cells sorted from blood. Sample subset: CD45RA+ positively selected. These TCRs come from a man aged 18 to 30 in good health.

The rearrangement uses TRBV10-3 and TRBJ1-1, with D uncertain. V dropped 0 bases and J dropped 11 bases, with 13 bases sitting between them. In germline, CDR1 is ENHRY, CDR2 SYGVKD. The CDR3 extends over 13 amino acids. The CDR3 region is CAISESSALFAFF. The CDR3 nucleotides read TGTGCCATCAGTGAGTCGTCGGCGTTATTCGCTTTCTTT.

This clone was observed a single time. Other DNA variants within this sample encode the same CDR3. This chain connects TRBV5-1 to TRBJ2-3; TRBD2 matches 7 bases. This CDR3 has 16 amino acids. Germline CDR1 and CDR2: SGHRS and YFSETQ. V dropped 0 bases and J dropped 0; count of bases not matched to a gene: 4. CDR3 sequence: CASSLEAGLSTDTQYF. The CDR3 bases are TGCGCCAGCAGCTTGGAAGCGGGGTTGAGCACAGATACGCAGTATTTT.

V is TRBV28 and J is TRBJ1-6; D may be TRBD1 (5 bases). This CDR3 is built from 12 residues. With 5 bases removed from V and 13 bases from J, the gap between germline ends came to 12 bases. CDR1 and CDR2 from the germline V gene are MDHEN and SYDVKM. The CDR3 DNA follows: TGTGCCAGCAGTCCCAGGGTTCGGCCCCTCCACTTT. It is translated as CASSPRVRPLHF.

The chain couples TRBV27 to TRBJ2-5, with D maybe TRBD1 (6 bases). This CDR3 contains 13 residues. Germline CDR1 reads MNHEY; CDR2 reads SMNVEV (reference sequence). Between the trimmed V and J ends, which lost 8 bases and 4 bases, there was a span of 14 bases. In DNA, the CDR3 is TGTGCCAGCGGCCCGGGACATTTAGAGACCCAGTACTTC. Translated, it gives CASGPGHLETQYF.

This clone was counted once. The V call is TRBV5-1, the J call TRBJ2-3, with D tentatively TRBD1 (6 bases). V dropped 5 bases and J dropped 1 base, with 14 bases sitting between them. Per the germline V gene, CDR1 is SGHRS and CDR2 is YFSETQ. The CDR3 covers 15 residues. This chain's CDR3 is CASRIGTQRTDTQYF. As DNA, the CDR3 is TGCGCCAGCAGAATCGGGACACAACGCACAGATACGCAGTATTTT.

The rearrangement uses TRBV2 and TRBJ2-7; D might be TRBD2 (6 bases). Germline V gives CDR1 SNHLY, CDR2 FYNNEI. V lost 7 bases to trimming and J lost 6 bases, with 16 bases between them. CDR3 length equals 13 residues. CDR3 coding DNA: TGTGCCAGCACCCGGGAGAAGAGGACCGAGCAGTACTTC. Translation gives CASTREKRTEQYF.

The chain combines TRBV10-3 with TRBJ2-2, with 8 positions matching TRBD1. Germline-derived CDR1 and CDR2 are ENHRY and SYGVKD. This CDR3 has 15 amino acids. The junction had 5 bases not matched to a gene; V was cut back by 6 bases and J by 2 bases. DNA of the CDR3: TGTGCCATCAGGCCCGGGACAGGAAACACCGGGGAGCTGTTTTTT. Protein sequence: CAIRPGTGNTGELFF.

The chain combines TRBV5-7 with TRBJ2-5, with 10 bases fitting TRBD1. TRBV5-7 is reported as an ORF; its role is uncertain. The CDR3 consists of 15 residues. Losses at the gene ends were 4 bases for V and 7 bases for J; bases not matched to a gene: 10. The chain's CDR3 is CASSPGTGDLGTQYF. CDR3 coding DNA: TGTGCCAGCAGCCCCGGGACAGGGGACCTGGGGACCCAGTACTTC.

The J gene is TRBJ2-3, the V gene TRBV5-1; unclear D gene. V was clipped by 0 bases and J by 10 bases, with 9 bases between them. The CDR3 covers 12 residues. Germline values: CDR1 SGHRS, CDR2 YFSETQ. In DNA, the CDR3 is TGCGCCAGCAGCTTGGTACGACTTCCGCAGTATTTT. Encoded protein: CASSLVRLPQYF. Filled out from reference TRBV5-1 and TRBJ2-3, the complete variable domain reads KAGVTQTPRYLIKTRGQQVTLSCSPISGHRSVSWYQQTPGQGLQFLFEYFSETQRNKGNFPGRFSGRQFSNSRSEMNVSTLELGDSALYLCASSLVRLPQYFGPGTRLTVL.

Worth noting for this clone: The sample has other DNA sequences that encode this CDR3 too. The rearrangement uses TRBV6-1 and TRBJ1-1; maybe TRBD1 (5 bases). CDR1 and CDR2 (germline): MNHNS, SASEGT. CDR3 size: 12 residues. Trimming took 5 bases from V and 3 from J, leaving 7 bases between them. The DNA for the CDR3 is TGTGCCAGCAGTCAGGGATACACTGAAGCTTTCTTT. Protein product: CASSQGYTEAFF.

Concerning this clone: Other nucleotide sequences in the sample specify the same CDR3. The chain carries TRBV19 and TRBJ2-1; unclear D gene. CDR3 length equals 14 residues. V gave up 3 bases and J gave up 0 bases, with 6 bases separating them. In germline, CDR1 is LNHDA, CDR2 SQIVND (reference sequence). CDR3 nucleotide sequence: TGTGCCAGTAGTATTCTAAGCTCCTACAATGAGCAGTTCTTC. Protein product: CASSILSSYNEQFF.

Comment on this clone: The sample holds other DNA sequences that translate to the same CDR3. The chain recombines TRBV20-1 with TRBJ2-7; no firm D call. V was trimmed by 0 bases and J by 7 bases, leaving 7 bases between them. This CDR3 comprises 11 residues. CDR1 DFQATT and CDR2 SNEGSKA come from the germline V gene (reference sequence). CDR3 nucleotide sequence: TGCAGTGCTAGAGATCTAAATGAGCAGTACTTC. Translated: CSARDLNEQYF.

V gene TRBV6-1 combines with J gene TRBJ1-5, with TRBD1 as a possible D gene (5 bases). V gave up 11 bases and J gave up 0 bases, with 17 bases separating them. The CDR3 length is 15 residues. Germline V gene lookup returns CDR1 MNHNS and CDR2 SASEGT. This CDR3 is CAGGRAGYSNQPQHF. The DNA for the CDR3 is TGTGCCGGGGGGAGGGCAGGCTATAGCAATCAGCCCCAGCATTTT.

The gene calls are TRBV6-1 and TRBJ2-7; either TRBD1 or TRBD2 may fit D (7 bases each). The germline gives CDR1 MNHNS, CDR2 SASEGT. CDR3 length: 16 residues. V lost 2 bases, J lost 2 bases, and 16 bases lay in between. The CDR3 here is CASSELPGGVTYEQYF. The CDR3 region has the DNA TGTGCCAGCAGTGAACTCCCAGGGGGGGTAACCTACGAGCAGTACTTC.

As DNA, the CDR3 is TGTGCCAGCAGCTTAGGAATGACTAGCGATGTCACAGATACGCAGTATTTT. Protein sequence: CASSLGMTSDVTDTQYF. The rearrangement joins TRBV11-3 to TRBJ2-3, with TRBD2 matching 8 bases. V was pared by 1 base and J by 2 bases, with 8 bases of the junction left unmatched. The CDR3 has 17 amino acids. CDR1 is SGHNT, CDR2 YENEEA, per germline. The full variable domain, completed using reference TRBV11-3 and TRBJ2-3, is EAGVVQSPRYKIIEKKQPVAFWCNPISGHNTLYWYLQNLGQGPELLIRYENEEAVDDSQLPKDRFSAERLKGVDSTLKIQPAELGDSAVYLCASSLGMTSDVTDTQYFGPGTRLTVL.

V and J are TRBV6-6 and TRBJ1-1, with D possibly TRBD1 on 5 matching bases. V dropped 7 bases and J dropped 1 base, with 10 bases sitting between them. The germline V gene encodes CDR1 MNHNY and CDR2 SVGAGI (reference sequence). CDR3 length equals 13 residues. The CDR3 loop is CASTVTENTEAFF. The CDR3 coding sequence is TGTGCCAGCACGGTGACAGAGAACACTGAAGCTTTCTTT.

Here the CDR3 DNA reads TGCGCCAGCAGCGAAACTAGCTCCATTTACAATGAGCAGTTCTTC. It translates to CASSETSSIYNEQFF. The chain has TRBV5-1 and TRBJ2-1, with D tentatively TRBD2 (6 bases). CDR1 is SGHRS and CDR2 is YFSETQ in the germline V gene. The V gene lost 4 bases and the J gene lost 4 bases, with 15 bases spanning the gap. This CDR3 has 15 amino acids. Drawing the rest from reference TRBV5-1 and TRBJ2-1, the complete variable domain is KAGVTQTPRYLIKTRGQQVTLSCSPISGHRSVSWYQQTPGQGLQFLFEYFSETQRNKGNFPGRFSGRQFSNSRSEMNVSTLELGDSALYLCASSETSSIYNEQFFGPGTRLTVL.

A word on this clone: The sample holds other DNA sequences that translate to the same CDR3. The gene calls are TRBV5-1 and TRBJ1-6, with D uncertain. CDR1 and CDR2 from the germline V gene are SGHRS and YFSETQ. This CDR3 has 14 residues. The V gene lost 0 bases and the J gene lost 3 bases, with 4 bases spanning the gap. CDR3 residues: CASSLENYNSPLHF. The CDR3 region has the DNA TGCGCCAGCAGCTTGGAGAACTATAATTCACCCCTCCACTTT.

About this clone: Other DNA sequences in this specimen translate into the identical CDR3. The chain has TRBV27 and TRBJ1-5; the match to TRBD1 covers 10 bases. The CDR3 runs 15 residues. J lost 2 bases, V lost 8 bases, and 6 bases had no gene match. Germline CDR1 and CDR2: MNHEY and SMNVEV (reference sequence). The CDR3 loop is CASSPGTGGNQPQHF. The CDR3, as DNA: TGTGCCAGCTCCCCCGGGACAGGGGGCAATCAGCCCCAGCATTTT.

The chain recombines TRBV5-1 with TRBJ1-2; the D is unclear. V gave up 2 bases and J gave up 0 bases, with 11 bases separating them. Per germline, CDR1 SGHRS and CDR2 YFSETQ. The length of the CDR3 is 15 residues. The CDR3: CASSLTALANYGYTF. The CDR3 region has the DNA TGCGCCAGCAGCTTAACGGCGTTAGCTAACTATGGCTACACCTTC.

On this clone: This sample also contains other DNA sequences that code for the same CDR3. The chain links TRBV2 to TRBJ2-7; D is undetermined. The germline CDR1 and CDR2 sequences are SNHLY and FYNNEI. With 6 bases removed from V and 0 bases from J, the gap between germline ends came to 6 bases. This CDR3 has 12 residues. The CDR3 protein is CASRLSSYEQYF. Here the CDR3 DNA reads TGTGCCAGCAGACTTAGCTCCTACGAGCAGTACTTC.

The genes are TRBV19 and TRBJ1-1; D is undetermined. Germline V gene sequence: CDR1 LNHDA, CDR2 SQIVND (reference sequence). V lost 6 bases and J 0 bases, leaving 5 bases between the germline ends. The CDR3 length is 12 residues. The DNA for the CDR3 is TGTGCCAGTAGGTTCCTGAACACTGAAGCTTTCTTT. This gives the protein CASRFLNTEAFF. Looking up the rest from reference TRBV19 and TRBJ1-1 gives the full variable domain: DGGITQSPKYLFRKEGQNVTLSCEQNLNHDAMYWYRQDPGQGLRLIYYSQIVNDFQKGDIAEGYSVSREKKESFPLTVTSAQKNPTAFYLCASRFLNTEAFFGQGTRLTVV.

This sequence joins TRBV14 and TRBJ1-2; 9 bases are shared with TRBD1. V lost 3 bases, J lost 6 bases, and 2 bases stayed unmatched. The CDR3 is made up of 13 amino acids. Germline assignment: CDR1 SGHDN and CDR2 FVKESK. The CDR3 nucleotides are TGTGCCAGCAGCCAGGGACAGGGCCATGGCTACACCTTC. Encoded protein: CASSQGQGHGYTF.

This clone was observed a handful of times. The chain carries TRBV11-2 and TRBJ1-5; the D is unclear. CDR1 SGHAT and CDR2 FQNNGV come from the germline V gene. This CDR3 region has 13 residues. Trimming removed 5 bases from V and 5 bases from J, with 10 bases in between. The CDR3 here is CASSTDRDQPQHF. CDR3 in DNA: TGTGCCAGCAGCACGGACCGAGATCAGCCCCAGCATTTT.

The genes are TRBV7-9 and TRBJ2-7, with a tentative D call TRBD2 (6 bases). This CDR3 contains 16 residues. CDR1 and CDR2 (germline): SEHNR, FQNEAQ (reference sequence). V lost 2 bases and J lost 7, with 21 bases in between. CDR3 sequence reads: CASSLYEASARGEQYF. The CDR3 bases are TGTGCCAGCAGCTTATACGAGGCTAGCGCCCGTGGTGAGCAGTACTTC.

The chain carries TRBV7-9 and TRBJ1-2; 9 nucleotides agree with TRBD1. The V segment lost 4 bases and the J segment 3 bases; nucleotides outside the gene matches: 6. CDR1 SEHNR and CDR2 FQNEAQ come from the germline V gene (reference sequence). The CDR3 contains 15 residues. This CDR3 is CASSSTGGLDYGYTF. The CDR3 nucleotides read TGTGCCAGCAGCTCTACAGGGGGCTTAGACTATGGCTACACCTTC.

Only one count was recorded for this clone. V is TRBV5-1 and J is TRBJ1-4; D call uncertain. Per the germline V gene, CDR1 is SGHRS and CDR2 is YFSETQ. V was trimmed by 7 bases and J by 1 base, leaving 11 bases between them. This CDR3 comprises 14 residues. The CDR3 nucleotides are TGCGCCAGCGGCCCGGAGGGAACTAATGAAAAACTGTTTTTT. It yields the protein CASGPEGTNEKLFF. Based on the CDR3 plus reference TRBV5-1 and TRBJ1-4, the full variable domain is KAGVTQTPRYLIKTRGQQVTLSCSPISGHRSVSWYQQTPGQGLQFLFEYFSETQRNKGNFPGRFSGRQFSNSRSEMNVSTLELGDSALYLCASGPEGTNEKLFFGSGTQLSVL.

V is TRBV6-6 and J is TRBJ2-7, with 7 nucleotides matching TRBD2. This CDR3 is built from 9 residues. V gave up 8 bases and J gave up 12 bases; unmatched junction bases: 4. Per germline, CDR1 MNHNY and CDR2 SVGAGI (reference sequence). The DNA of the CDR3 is TGTGCCAGCGGACTAGAGGGGTACTTC. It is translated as CASGLEGYF.

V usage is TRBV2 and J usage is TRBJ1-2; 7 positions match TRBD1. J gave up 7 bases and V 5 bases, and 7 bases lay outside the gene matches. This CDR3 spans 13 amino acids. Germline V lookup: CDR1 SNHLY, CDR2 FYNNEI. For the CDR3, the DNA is TGTGCCAGCAGTACGGGACAGCTCCTTGGCTACACCTTC. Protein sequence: CASSTGQLLGYTF.

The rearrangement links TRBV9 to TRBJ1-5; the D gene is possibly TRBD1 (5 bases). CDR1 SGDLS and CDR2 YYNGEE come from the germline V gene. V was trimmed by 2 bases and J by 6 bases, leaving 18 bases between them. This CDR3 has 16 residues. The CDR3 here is CASSVDDSRWSQPQHF. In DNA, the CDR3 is TGTGCCAGCAGCGTCGATGACAGCCGGTGGAGTCAGCCCCAGCATTTT.

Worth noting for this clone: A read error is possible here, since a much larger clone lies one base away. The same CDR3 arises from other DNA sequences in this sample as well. CDR3 sequence reads: CASSLGAQETQYF. In DNA, the CDR3 is TGCGCCAGCAGCTTGGGGGCCCAAGAGACCCAGTACTTC. The chain links TRBV5-1 to TRBJ2-5, with D unresolved. Germline values: CDR1 SGHRS, CDR2 YFSETQ. CDR3 length: 13 amino acids. The V and J ends lost 0 bases and 1 base respectively, with 4 bases between them.